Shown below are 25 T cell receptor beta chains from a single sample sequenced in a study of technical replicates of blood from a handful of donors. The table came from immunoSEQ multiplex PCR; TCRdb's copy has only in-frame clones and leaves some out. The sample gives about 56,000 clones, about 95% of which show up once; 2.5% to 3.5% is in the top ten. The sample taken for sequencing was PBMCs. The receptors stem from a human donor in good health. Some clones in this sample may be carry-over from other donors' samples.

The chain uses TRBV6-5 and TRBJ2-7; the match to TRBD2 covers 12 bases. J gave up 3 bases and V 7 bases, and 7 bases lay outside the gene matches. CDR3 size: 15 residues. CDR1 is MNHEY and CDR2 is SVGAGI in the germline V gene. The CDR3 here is CASKFGLAGFYEQYF. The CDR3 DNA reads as TGTGCCAGCAAATTTGGACTAGCGGGGTTCTACGAGCAGTACTTC.

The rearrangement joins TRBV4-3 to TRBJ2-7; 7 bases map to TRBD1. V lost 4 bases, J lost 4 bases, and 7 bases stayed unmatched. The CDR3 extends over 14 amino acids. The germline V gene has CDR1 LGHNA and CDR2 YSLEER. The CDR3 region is CASSPPTGIYEQYF. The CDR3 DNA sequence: TGCGCCAGCAGCCCCCCGACAGGGATATACGAGCAGTACTTC.

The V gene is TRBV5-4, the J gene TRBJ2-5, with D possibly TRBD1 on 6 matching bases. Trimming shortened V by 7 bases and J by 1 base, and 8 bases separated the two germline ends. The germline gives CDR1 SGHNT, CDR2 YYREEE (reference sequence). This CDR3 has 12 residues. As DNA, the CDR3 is TGTGCCAGCGGGGGCAGCCAAGAGACCCAGTACTTC. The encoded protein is CASGGSQETQYF.

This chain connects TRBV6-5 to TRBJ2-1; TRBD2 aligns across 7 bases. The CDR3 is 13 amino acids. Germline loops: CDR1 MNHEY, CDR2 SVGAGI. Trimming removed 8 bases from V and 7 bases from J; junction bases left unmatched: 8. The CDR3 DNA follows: TGTGCCAGCGGTCTAGCGGTCTGGAATGAGCAGTTCTTC. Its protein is CASGLAVWNEQFF.

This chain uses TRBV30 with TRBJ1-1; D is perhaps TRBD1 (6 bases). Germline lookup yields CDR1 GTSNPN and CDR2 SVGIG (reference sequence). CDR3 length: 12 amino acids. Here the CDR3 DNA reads TGTGCTTTAGGGGGGGCGAACACTGAAGCTTTCTTT. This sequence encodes CALGGANTEAFF.

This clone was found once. CDR3 in amino acids: CASSLVSGGPQETQYF. For the CDR3, the DNA is TGTGCCAGCAGCTTGGTTAGCGGGGGACCTCAAGAGACCCAGTACTTC. V gene TRBV11-2 combines with J gene TRBJ2-5; 9 bases match TRBD2. With V trimmed by 3 bases and J by 2 bases, 7 bases remained unmatched. The CDR3 loop spans 16 amino acids. The V gene's germline CDR1 is SGHAT and CDR2 FQNNGV.

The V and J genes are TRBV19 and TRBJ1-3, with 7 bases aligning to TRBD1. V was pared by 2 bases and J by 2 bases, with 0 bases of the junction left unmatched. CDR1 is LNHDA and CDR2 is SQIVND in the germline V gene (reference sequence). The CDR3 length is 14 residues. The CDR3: CASSIQGAGNTIYF. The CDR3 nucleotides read TGTGCCAGTAGTATACAGGGGGCTGGAAACACCATATATTTT.

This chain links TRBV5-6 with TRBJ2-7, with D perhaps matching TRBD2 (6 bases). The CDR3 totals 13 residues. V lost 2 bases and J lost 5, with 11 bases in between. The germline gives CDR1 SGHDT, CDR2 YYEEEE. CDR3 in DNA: TGTGCCAGCAGCTTCGGAGGGGTCGACGAGCAGTACTTC. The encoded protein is CASSFGGVDEQYF.

The chain's CDR3 is CASRTGNSNQPQHF. The CDR3 DNA follows: TGTGCCAGCAGAACCGGTAATAGCAATCAGCCCCAGCATTTT. V and J are TRBV6-5 and TRBJ1-5; no clear D. This CDR3 has 14 residues. Between the trimmed V and J ends, which lost 6 bases and 0 bases, there was a span of 9 bases. Per germline, CDR1 MNHEY and CDR2 SVGAGI.

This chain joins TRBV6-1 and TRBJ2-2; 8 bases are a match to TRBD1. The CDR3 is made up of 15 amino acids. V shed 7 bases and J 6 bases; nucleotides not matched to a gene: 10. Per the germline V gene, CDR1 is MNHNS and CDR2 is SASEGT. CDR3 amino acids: CASNRQGFDAGELFF. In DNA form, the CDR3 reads TGTGCCAGCAATAGACAGGGGTTCGACGCCGGGGAGCTGTTTTTT.

In nucleotides, the CDR3 is TGTGCCACCAGCAGGTCCCCCCTCGGGGCCAACGTCCTGACTTTC. Residues: CATSRSPLGANVLTF. The chain employs TRBV15 and TRBJ2-6, with D unclear. V was pared by 3 bases and J by 4 bases, with 10 bases between. The CDR3 runs to 15 residues. Germline lookup yields CDR1 LNHNV and CDR2 YYDKDF (reference sequence).

In DNA form, the CDR3 reads TGTGCCAGCAGTTACCCTAGCGGGGCGGGGGAGCAGTTCTTC. This codes for CASSYPSGAGEQFF. The chain joins TRBV6-5 to TRBJ2-1; the match to TRBD2 covers 9 bases. Germline V gene lookup returns CDR1 MNHEY and CDR2 SVGAGI. J gave up 10 bases and V 2 bases, and 6 bases lay outside the gene matches. This CDR3 contains 14 residues.

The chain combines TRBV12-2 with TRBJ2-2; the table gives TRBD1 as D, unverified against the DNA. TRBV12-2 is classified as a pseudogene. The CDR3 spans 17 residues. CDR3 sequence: CASRSDRGELNTGELFF. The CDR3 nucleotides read TGTGCAAGTCGCTCAGACAGGGGCGAACTGAACACCGGGGAGCTGTTTTTT.

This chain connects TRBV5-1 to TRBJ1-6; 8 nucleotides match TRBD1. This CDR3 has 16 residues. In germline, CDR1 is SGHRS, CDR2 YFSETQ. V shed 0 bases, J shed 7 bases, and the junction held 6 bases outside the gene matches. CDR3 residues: CASSLGGQAMNSPLHF. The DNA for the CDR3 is TGCGCCAGCAGCTTGGGGGGACAGGCAATGAATTCACCCCTCCACTTT.

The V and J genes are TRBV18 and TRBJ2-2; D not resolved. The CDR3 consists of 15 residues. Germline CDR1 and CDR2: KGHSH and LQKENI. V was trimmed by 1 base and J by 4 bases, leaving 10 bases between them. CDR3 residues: CASSPRGEATGELFF. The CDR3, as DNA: TGTGCCAGCTCACCACGCGGTGAAGCCACCGGGGAGCTGTTTTTT. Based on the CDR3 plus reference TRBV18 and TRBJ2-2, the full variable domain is NAGVMQNPRHLVRRRGQEARLRCSPMKGHSHVYWYRQLPEEGLKFMVYLQKENIIDESGMPKERFSAEFPKEGPSILRIQQVVRGDSAAYFCASSPRGEATGELFFGEGSRLTVL.

CDR3 DNA: TGTGCCAGCACCCTGACTAGCGGGAGTGCAGATACGCAGTATTTT. This sequence encodes CASTLTSGSADTQYF. The chain is built from TRBV2 and TRBJ2-3; 12 bases line up with TRBD2. V lost 7 bases, J lost 4 bases, and 6 bases stayed unmatched. The CDR3 sequence is 15 residues long. CDR1 and CDR2 from the germline V gene are SNHLY and FYNNEI.

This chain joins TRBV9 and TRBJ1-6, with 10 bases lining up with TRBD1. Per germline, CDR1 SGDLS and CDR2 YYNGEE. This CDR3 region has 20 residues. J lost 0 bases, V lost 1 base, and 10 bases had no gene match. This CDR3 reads CASSVPTGTGAGSYNSPLHF. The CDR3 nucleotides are TGTGCCAGCAGCGTACCGACCGGGACAGGGGCGGGCTCCTATAATTCACCCCTCCACTTT.

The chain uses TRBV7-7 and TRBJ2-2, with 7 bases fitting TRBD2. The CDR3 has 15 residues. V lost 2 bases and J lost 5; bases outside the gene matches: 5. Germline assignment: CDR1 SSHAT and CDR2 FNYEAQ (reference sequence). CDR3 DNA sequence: TGTGCCAGCAGCTTATCGAGGGAGGGGACCGGGGAGCTGTTTTTT. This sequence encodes CASSLSREGTGELFF. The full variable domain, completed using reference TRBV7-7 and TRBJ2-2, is GAGVSQSPRYKVTKRGQDVTLRCDPISSHATLYWYQQALGQGPEFLTYFNYEAQPDKSGLPSDRFSAERPEGSISTLTIQRTEQRDSAMYRCASSLSREGTGELFFGEGSRLTVL.

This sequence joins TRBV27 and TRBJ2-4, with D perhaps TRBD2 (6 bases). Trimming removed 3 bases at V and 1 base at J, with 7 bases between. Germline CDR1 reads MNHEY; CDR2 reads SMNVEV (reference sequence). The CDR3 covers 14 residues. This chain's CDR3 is CASSLGGAKNIQYF. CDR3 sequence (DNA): TGTGCCAGCAGTTTGGGGGGTGCCAAAAACATTCAGTACTTC.

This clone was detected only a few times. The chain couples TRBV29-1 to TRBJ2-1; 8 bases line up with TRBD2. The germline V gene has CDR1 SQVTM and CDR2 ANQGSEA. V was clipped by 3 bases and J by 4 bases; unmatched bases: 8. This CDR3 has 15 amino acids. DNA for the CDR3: TGCAGCGTTGACCGTTTAGCGGGACCGTACAATGAGCAGTTCTTC. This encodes CSVDRLAGPYNEQFF.

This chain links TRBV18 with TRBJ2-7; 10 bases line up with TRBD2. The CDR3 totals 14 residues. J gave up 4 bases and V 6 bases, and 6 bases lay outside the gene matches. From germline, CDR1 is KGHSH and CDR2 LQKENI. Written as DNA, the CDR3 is TGTGCCAGCTCCCGGACTAGCGGCAAATACGAGCAGTACTTC. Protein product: CASSRTSGKYEQYF.

CDR3 sequence (DNA): TGTGCCTGGAGTGCCCGCTTAGGCAGGGGAATAGCGGGACTCACCACAGATACGCAGTATTTT. Translated: CAWSARLGRGIAGLTTDTQYF. This chain joins TRBV30 and TRBJ2-3; 8 positions agree with TRBD2. The CDR3 is 21 residues long. Germline V gene sequence: CDR1 GTSNPN, CDR2 SVGIG (reference sequence). Trimming at V came to 1 base and at J to 2 bases, leaving 23 bases not matched to a gene.

The CDR3 is CASSSRLEGYTF. The CDR3, as DNA: TGTGCCAGCAGTTCTCGCTTAGAAGGCTACACCTTC. The chain couples TRBV27 to TRBJ1-2; D ambiguous. Germline V gene data show CDR1 as MNHEY and CDR2 as SMNVEV (reference sequence). V lost 4 bases and J 8 bases, leaving 11 bases between the germline ends. The CDR3 length is 12 residues.

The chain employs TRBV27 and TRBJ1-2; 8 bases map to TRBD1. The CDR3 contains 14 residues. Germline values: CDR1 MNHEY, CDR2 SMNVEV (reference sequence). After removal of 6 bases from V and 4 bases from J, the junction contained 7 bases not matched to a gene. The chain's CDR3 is CASRGTGTGYGYTF. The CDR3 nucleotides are TGTGCCAGCAGGGGGACAGGTACCGGCTATGGCTACACCTTC.

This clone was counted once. The CDR3 sequence is CASSETGLVQPQHF. The CDR3 bases are TGTGCCAGCTCAGAGACAGGGTTGGTTCAGCCCCAGCATTTT. The chain uses TRBV18 and TRBJ1-5, with 7 positions matching TRBD1. The germline CDR1 and CDR2 sequences are KGHSH and LQKENI. The CDR3 consists of 14 residues. V lost 5 bases and J lost 6; bases outside the gene matches: 7.